One sample yielded the 11 T cell receptor beta chains listed below, sequenced in a study of shared clonotypes between healthy human individuals. Here immunoSEQ multiplex PCR was the method, and the copy in TCRdb shows in-frame clones only, minus some. In the table there are around 2.1 million clones, 85% to 95% of which are singletons. As defined, naive CD8 cells were CD45RO-negative and positively selected for CCR7, with terminally differentiated effector memory CD45RA+ cells excluded. Material: naive CD8+ T cells from PBMCs. Receptor source: a man aged 18 to 35 in good health. Some clones in this sample may be carry-over from other donors' samples.

The chain joins TRBV6-4 to TRBJ2-1, with 7 bases lining up with TRBD2. Germline-derived CDR1 and CDR2 are MRHNA and SNTAGT. The CDR3 sequence is 14 residues long. V lost 7 bases, J lost 2 bases, and 5 bases stayed unmatched. The DNA for the CDR3 is TGTGCCAGCATAATAGCGGGTACCTACAATGAGCAGTTCTTC. It yields the protein CASIIAGTYNEQFF.

The chain links TRBV6-5 to TRBJ1-2; D gene uncertain. The CDR3 is 14 amino acids. V was shortened by 6 bases and J by 2 bases, with 13 bases between the two germline ends. Germline CDR1 and CDR2: MNHEY and SVGAGI. The chain's CDR3 is CASRRRGRNYGYTF. The DNA of the CDR3 is TGTGCCAGCAGGCGACGAGGACGCAACTATGGCTACACCTTC.

The V and J genes are TRBV9 and TRBJ2-2; unclear D gene. The germline V gene encodes CDR1 SGDLS and CDR2 YYNGEE. The CDR3 is 15 residues long. The ends were cut back, 3 bases at V and 6 bases at J, with 15 bases in the middle. CDR3 sequence: CASSARNPGAGELFF. CDR3 bases: TGTGCCAGCAGCGCGAGGAACCCTGGGGCCGGGGAGCTGTTTTTT. Variable domain in full (rest from reference TRBV9 and TRBJ2-2): DSGVTQTPKHLITATGQRVTLRCSPRSGDLSVYWYQQSLDQGLQFLIQYYNGEERAKGNILERFSAQQFPDLHSELNLSSLELGDSALYFCASSARNPGAGELFFGEGSRLTVL.

This clone occurred once. The chain is built from TRBV28 and TRBJ1-5; no firm D call. V was trimmed by 3 bases and J by 4 bases, leaving 10 bases between them. The CDR3 is 14 amino acids. CDR1 MDHEN and CDR2 SYDVKM come from the germline V gene. The CDR3 region is CASSLVQINQPQHF. In DNA, the CDR3 is TGTGCCAGCAGTTTGGTTCAGATTAATCAGCCCCAGCATTTT. Based on the CDR3 plus reference TRBV28 and TRBJ1-5, the full variable domain is DVKVTQSSRYLVKRTGEKVFLECVQDMDHENMFWYRQDPGLGLRLIYFSYDVKMKEKGDIPEGYSVSREKKERFSLILESASTNQTSMYLCASSLVQINQPQHFGDGTRLSIL.

This clone was recorded only once. Distinct nucleotide sequences in the sample also encode this CDR3. V gene TRBV4-1 combines with J gene TRBJ1-1; the D is unclear. V was cut by 3 bases and J by 2 bases, with 7 bases left in between. CDR3 length equals 13 residues. Germline CDR1 and CDR2: MGHRA and YSYEKL. CDR3 amino acids: CASSQGVNTEAFF. In DNA, the CDR3 is TGCGCCAGCAGCCAGGGAGTAAACACTGAAGCTTTCTTT.

This chain uses TRBV30 with TRBJ2-5; 10 bases are shared with TRBD1. The end of the DNA is better explained by TRBJ2-7, so the J call may be wrong. The CDR3 is 15 residues long. Germline CDR1 GTSNPN, CDR2 SVGIG (reference sequence). The CDR3 spells CAWSRDRGDNYEQYF. The CDR3 DNA follows: TGTGCCTGGAGTCGGGACAGGGGCGACAACTACGAGCAGTACTTC.

The chain is built from TRBV19 and TRBJ2-1, with D possibly TRBD2 on 5 matching bases. The germline gives CDR1 LNHDA, CDR2 SQIVND (reference sequence). This CDR3 is built from 16 residues. Between the trimmed V and J ends, which lost 6 bases and 4 bases, there was a span of 19 bases. CDR3 region: CASRVRLASPYNEQFF. The CDR3 DNA sequence: TGTGCCAGTAGGGTCCGGCTAGCCTCCCCTTACAATGAGCAGTTCTTC. Full variable domain (missing parts from reference TRBV19 and TRBJ2-1): DGGITQSPKYLFRKEGQNVTLSCEQNLNHDAMYWYRQDPGQGLRLIYYSQIVNDFQKGDIAEGYSVSREKKESFPLTVTSAQKNPTAFYLCASRVRLASPYNEQFFGPGTRLTVL.

CDR3 nucleotide sequence: TGTGCCAGCAGTGCCGGGACGGACCTTCAAGAGACCCAGTACTTC. Its translation: CASSAGTDLQETQYF. The chain has TRBV28 and TRBJ2-5, with D tentatively TRBD1 or TRBD2 (5 bases each). Germline assignment: CDR1 MDHEN and CDR2 SYDVKM. This CDR3 region has 15 residues. V shed 5 bases and J shed 2 bases, with 15 bases lying between them.

This clone showed up just a few times. The chain links TRBV7-9 to TRBJ1-4; 9 positions agree with TRBD1. After removal of 5 bases from V and 8 bases from J, the junction contained 6 bases not matched to a gene. The germline V gene has CDR1 SEHNR and CDR2 FQNEAQ (reference sequence). The CDR3 totals 14 residues. The chain's CDR3 is CASSPRTGEEKLFF. CDR3 nucleotides: TGTGCCAGCAGCCCCCGGACAGGGGAGGAAAAACTGTTTTTT.

This clone was recorded once. V gene TRBV19 combines with J gene TRBJ2-1, with a possible D match to TRBD2 (6 bases). Germline CDR1 and CDR2: LNHDA and SQIVND (reference sequence). V gave up 1 base and J gave up 5 bases, with 12 bases separating them. The CDR3 runs to 15 residues. Here the CDR3 reads CASSIGGMFNNEQFF. CDR3 coding DNA: TGTGCCAGTAGTATAGGCGGGATGTTTAACAATGAGCAGTTCTTC.

The chain carries TRBV7-8 and TRBJ1-2, with D tentatively TRBD1 (6 bases). Trimming left V 3 bases short and J 5 bases short, with 13 bases between. This CDR3 spans 14 amino acids. Germline-derived CDR1 and CDR2 are SGHVS and FQNEAQ. The CDR3 coding sequence is TGTGCCAGCAGCTTCGGGGGGGCGAGGTATGGCTACACCTTC. It is translated as CASSFGGARYGYTF.